The 18 T cell receptor beta chains in this list originate from one sample, sequenced in a study of pediatric ulcerative colitis. Profiling relied on immunoSEQ multiplex PCR, and the TCRdb table lists in-frame clones only, not all of them. The table shows roughly 60,000 clones, with around 87% occurring only once. The sequenced material came from blood. The receptors were gathered from a boy under 18 who was a control in a study of pediatric ulcerative colitis.

The CDR3 DNA is TGTGCCAGCAGCCAAGTTGGCGGGGATGGCTACACCTTC. Translation gives CASSQVGGDGYTF. The V gene is TRBV4-2, the J gene TRBJ1-2; D unresolved. Germline V gene lookup returns CDR1 LGHNA and CDR2 YNFKEQ. CDR3 size: 13 residues. Trimming took 1 base from V and 6 from J, leaving 9 bases between them.

CDR3 sequence (DNA): TGTGCCAGCTGGACAGGGGCCAGCTCCTACGAGCAGTACTTC. Protein sequence: CASWTGASSYEQYF. J is TRBJ2-7 and V is TRBV27, with 9 positions matching TRBD1. CDR1 is MNHEY, CDR2 SMNVEV, per germline (reference sequence). CDR3 length equals 14 residues. After removal of 8 bases from V and 0 bases from J, the junction contained 5 bases not matched to a gene.

CDR3 protein: CASSWDVNTEAFF. CDR3 nucleotide sequence: TGCGCCAGCAGCTGGGACGTCAACACTGAAGCTTTCTTT. The chain links TRBV5-1 to TRBJ1-1; weak D call: TRBD1 (5 bases). Germline loops: CDR1 SGHRS, CDR2 YFSETQ. The CDR3 is 13 residues long. Trimming removed 3 bases from V and 2 bases from J, with 8 bases in between.

The V gene is TRBV4-2, the J gene TRBJ1-1, with 9 bases that match TRBD1. J was trimmed by 4 bases and V by 5 bases; bases with no gene match: 8. Germline lookup yields CDR1 LGHNA and CDR2 YNFKEQ. The CDR3 has 15 amino acids. The CDR3 region has the DNA TGTGCCAGCAGCAGAAACACAGGGGGCGTCACTGAAGCTTTCTTT. This encodes CASSRNTGGVTEAFF.

The chain uses TRBV7-8 and TRBJ2-3, with D perhaps TRBD1 or TRBD2 (6 bases each). This CDR3 comprises 13 residues. Germline V gene data show CDR1 as SGHVS and CDR2 as FQNEAQ. Trimming pared 5 bases from V and 7 bases from J, leaving 13 bases between. The CDR3 region is CASSTRGGNTQYF. CDR3 DNA: TGTGCCAGCAGCACGAGAGGGGGGAATACGCAGTATTTT.

The chain joins TRBV9 to TRBJ1-1, with TRBD1 matching over 8 bases. Losses at the gene ends were 0 bases for V and 3 bases for J; bases not matched to a gene: 4. The CDR3 loop spans 15 amino acids. CDR1 SGDLS and CDR2 YYNGEE come from the germline V gene. CDR3 region: CASSVETGVYTEAFF. As DNA, the CDR3 is TGTGCCAGCAGCGTAGAGACAGGGGTCTACACTGAAGCTTTCTTT.

The V gene is TRBV14, the J gene TRBJ2-3; 9 bases map to TRBD2. CDR3 length equals 16 residues. V lost 3 bases and J lost 0; bases outside the gene matches: 4. From germline, CDR1 is SGHDN and CDR2 FVKESK. This chain's CDR3 is CASSHRTSASTDTQYF. DNA for the CDR3: TGTGCCAGCAGCCACCGGACTAGCGCCAGCACAGATACGCAGTATTTT.

This chain links TRBV29-1 with TRBJ2-2; TRBD2 might be the D (5 bases). Between the trimmed V and J ends, which lost 4 bases and 6 bases, there was a span of 12 bases. The CDR3 has 13 residues. Germline V gene sequence: CDR1 SQVTM, CDR2 ANQGSEA. CDR3 sequence (DNA): TGCAGCGTTGGGAATAGCGTCTCCGGGGAGCTGTTTTTT. It is translated as CSVGNSVSGELFF.

This chain connects TRBV5-6 to TRBJ2-1; perhaps TRBD1 as D (6 bases). The CDR3 has 13 residues. Trimming removed 2 bases from V and 6 bases from J, with 9 bases in between. Per germline, CDR1 SGHDT and CDR2 YYEEEE. The CDR3, as DNA: TGTGCCAGCAGCTTAGGACAGCCCAATGAGCAGTTCTTC. Translation: CASSLGQPNEQFF. Variable domain in full (rest from reference TRBV5-6 and TRBJ2-1): DAGVTQSPTHLIKTRGQQVTLRCSPKSGHDTVSWYQQALGQGPQFIFQYYEEEERQRGNFPDRFSGHQFPNYSSELNVNALLLGDSALYLCASSLGQPNEQFFGPGTRLTVL.

The V call is TRBV7-2, the J call TRBJ2-6; D is possibly TRBD2 (6 bases). Germline CDR1 reads SGHTA; CDR2 reads FQGNSA. Trimming left V 5 bases short and J 3 bases short, with 14 bases between. The CDR3 runs to 16 residues. CDR3 sequence (DNA): TGTGCCAGCAGCCTAGGAGGGGCTGTTGGGGCCAACGTCCTGACTTTC. As protein: CASSLGGAVGANVLTF.

This clone has a single count. The V call is TRBV18, the J call TRBJ2-5; the D call may be TRBD1 or TRBD2 (5 bases each). The CDR3 is 13 residues long. CDR1 is KGHSH and CDR2 is LQKENI in the germline V gene. The V and J ends lost 2 bases and 5 bases respectively, with 9 bases between them. CDR3 in amino acids: CASSPTGQETQYF. The CDR3 bases are TGTGCCAGCTCACCAACGGGGCAGGAGACCCAGTACTTC.

The chain recombines TRBV11-2 with TRBJ2-3; 9 bases are a match to TRBD2. Germline loops: CDR1 SGHAT, CDR2 FQNNGV. J lost 2 bases, V lost 2 bases, and 5 bases had no gene match. There are 16 residues in the CDR3. The CDR3 is CASSLLAGGNTDTQYF. CDR3 DNA: TGTGCCAGCAGCTTACTTGCGGGGGGGAACACAGATACGCAGTATTTT.

The rearrangement joins TRBV14 to TRBJ2-3; D ambiguous. V lost 4 bases to trimming and J lost 0 bases, with 2 bases between them. The CDR3 is 12 amino acids. Germline CDR1 and CDR2: SGHDN and FVKESK. CDR3 residues: CASSRSTDTQYF. The CDR3 bases are TGTGCCAGCAGCCGGAGCACAGATACGCAGTATTTT.

The rearrangement joins TRBV5-1 to TRBJ2-2; TRBD1 matches 7 bases. This CDR3 spans 14 amino acids. J was trimmed by 1 base and V by 7 bases; bases with no gene match: 4. CDR1 and CDR2 from the germline V gene are SGHRS and YFSETQ. The CDR3 sequence: CASGGQVNTGELFF. CDR3 in DNA: TGCGCCAGCGGCGGACAGGTGAACACCGGGGAGCTGTTTTTT.

The chain links TRBV13 to TRBJ2-7, with D unresolved. V lost 2 bases and J lost 1, with 9 bases in between. The CDR3 is made up of 14 amino acids. Germline CDR1 reads PRHDT; CDR2 reads FYEKMQ (reference sequence). The CDR3 nucleotides are TGTGCCAGCAGCTTATCTGGGGAATCCTACGAGCAGTACTTC. Protein sequence: CASSLSGESYEQYF.

The V call is TRBV18, the J call TRBJ2-1, with 11 bases matching TRBD2. The V segment lost 0 bases and the J segment 5 bases; nucleotides outside the gene matches: 6. The CDR3 is 17 amino acids. The germline CDR1 and CDR2 sequences are KGHSH and LQKENI. CDR3 residues: CASSPPQGLAVNNEQFF. CDR3 coding DNA: TGTGCCAGCTCACCACCTCAGGGACTAGCGGTCAACAATGAGCAGTTCTTC.

The chain employs TRBV13 and TRBJ2-7; a possible D gene is TRBD2 (7 bases). Germline lookup yields CDR1 PRHDT and CDR2 FYEKMQ (reference sequence). CDR3 length equals 16 residues. The V and J ends lost 4 bases and 3 bases respectively, with 19 bases between them. The CDR3, as DNA: TGTGCCAGCAGCTCTCGGGGGGCAGGGCTCCTCTACGAGCAGTACTTC. Its protein is CASSSRGAGLLYEQYF.

CDR3 in DNA: TGTGCCAGTAGTATGGTGCCAGGGGGTCCGACCGGGGAGCTGTTTTTT. Amino acid sequence: CASSMVPGGPTGELFF. The chain combines TRBV19 with TRBJ2-2; TRBD1 matches at 7 bases. V lost 3 bases to trimming and J lost 5 bases; unmatched junction nucleotides: 9. Germline CDR1 and CDR2: LNHDA and SQIVND (reference sequence). This CDR3 comprises 16 residues.